This TCR beta chain was recovered during a study of blood T cell repertoires in COVID-19. Whole-study context: Samples came from the United States, Italy and Spain, spanning acute and convalescent COVID-19.

The CDR3 runs 16 residues. Germline CDR1 is MDHEN and CDR2 is SYDVKM. J was trimmed by 13 bases and V by 4 bases; bases with no gene match: 19. Libraries were prepared by immunoSEQ multiplex PCR; TCRdb keeps only in-frame clonotypes and omits some of them. The sample holds about 210,000 clones, 65% to 85% seen once. The clonotype comes from a young man with acute COVID-19. The rearrangement joins TRBV28 to TRBJ2-1; TRBD2 matches at 7 bases. The source material was PBMCs or T cells enriched from blood (not recorded which). In DNA, the CDR3 is TGTGCCAGCAGTTCAACCCCCGTCCCGCTGGGGGGGGGACAGTTCTTC. This encodes CASSSTPVPLGGGQFF.